This T cell receptor beta chain was captured by sequencing in a study of blood T cell repertoires in COVID-19. Some clones are missing from TCRdb's copy, which holds only in-frame ones; the method was immunoSEQ multiplex PCR. The sample yields over 140,000 clones, over 65% seen once. The V and J ends lost 4 bases and 6 bases, in that order; junction bases with no gene match: 5. Germline V gives CDR1 KGHSH, CDR2 LQKENI. This CDR3 contains 14 residues. This receptor was obtained from a woman older than 75 with active or convalescent COVID-19. The chain links TRBV18 to TRBJ1-2; 10 bases align to TRBD1. The source material was peripheral blood. In nucleotides, the CDR3 is TGTGCCAGCTCACGGGACAGGGGAAGCGATGGCTACACCTTC. This sequence encodes CASSRDRGSDGYTF.